This T cell receptor (beta chain) was identified during a study of patients and donors after allogeneic stem cell transplantation. In this sample, this clonotype turned up a few times. The CDR3 runs 16 residues. TCRdb re-analysed the RT-PCR reads in MiXCR, keeping a single row per CDR3 protein. The sample has about a million distinct CDR3 sequences, roughly 17% seen once; the top ten hold around 6%. What was sequenced was blood, either unsorted or a sorted T cell fraction (not recorded which). The chain employs TRBV21-1 and TRBJ2-1. TRBV21-1 is a listed pseudogene. The receptor's source is a human donor who was either an allogeneic HSCT recipient or a stem cell or donor lymphocyte infusion donor (not recorded which). It is not recorded whose cells these are; they may come from a transplant donor. The CDR3 nucleotides are TGTGCCAGCAGCAAAGGCAGAGCCCAGCGTTACAATGAGCAGTTCTTC. It is translated as CASSKGRAQRYNEQFF.